Below, one T cell receptor (beta chain) is given with its context. Its binding antigen is unknown. Per-base qualities were not stored, and no clone one base away is much larger. Here V drops 5 bases and J drops 6 bases, and the junction holds 11 bases not matched to any gene. From the germline V gene (reference sequence), CDR1 is LNHDA and CDR2 is SQIVND. Its CDR3 holds 15 amino acids, cysteine through phenylalanine. Only the CDR3 portion is preserved as DNA: 45 bases, with reading frame beginning at the first base. The data derive from a study of OX40 agonist ivuxolimab in advanced cancers. In terms of the full investigation: Ivuxolimab, which targeted the costimulatory receptor OX40 (CD134), was an agonistic, fully human IgG2 monoclonal antibody. Intravenous ivuxolimab was administered to patients every 2 weeks at six dose levels: 0.01, 0.1, 0.3, 1.5, 3 and 10 mg/kg. Of the roughly 51 dose-escalation patients, hepatocellular carcinoma was present in roughly 19, melanoma in roughly 15, renal cell carcinoma in 9 and head and neck cancer in 9. A male proportion of around 80% and a mean age of approximately 61 years, ranging from 23 to 79, were recorded for the dose-escalation cohort. Prior anti-PD-1, anti-PD-L1 or anti-CTLA-4 therapy was permitted, and checkpoint inhibitors had been received by under 50% of dose-escalation patients. Three dose-escalation patients achieved partial responses, one with hepatocellular carcinoma and two with cutaneous melanoma. Peripheral TCRbeta sequencing was intended to test whether TCR sequence diversity was altered and clonal T-cell expansion was caused by ivuxolimab. The monotherapy dose-escalation portion (N of about 49 patients) of the phase I ivuxolimab trial is reported in the paper.

The trial excluded patients who had a history of autoimmune disease or who were on systemic immunosuppression. In every dose cohort, peripheral blood was drawn for TCR sequencing at baseline, cycle 4 day 1, and cycle 7 day 1. The samples were taken from a phase I, first-in-human, multicenter, open-label dose-escalation trial of ivuxolimab. Adults with locally advanced or metastatic melanoma, renal cell carcinoma, hepatocellular carcinoma or head and neck squamous cell carcinoma were enrolled in the trial. Before TCR sequencing, CD4+ T cells and CD8+ T cells from peripheral blood were sorted into separate populations. Beyond this particular receptor, the publication reports: After ivuxolimab, expanded clones were on average more numerous among CD8+ T cells than among CD4+ T cells. Low levels of normalized T-cell clonal expansion were also seen in some nonresponding patients. The antigen specificity of the peripheral T cells that underwent clonal expansion was not determined. At doses of 0.1 to 3.0 mg/kg, clonal expansion of both CD4+ and CD8+ blood T cells was observed from baseline to week 6. In partial responders in the 0.1-3.0 mg/kg groups, normalized peripheral clonal expansion was found to be among the lowest, especially among CD8+ T cells.

To sequence the TCRbeta CDR3 region, genomic DNA was isolated from the sorted cells. TCRbeta CDR3 regions were sequenced using the immunoSEQ Assay. TCRdb limited this immuneACCESS table to in-frame rearrangements with V and J called. A share of clones is missing; checked studies link under half to unresolved V genes, and the rest is unexplained. The sample table holds about 60,000 clones, of which over 80% were seen once. The ten largest clones add up to under 2.5% of the sample. This clonotype was obtained from an adult with an advanced solid tumor such as melanoma, head and neck, liver or kidney cancer. The chain is made from TRBV19 and TRBJ2-7; the central 9 bases match TRBD2. Here the sequenced sample was CD4+ or CD8+ T cells sorted from blood, taken in a trial of the OX40 agonist ivuxolimab. The base sequence is TGTGCCAGTAGTTCCCTAGCGGGGTCCCTTCTCGAGCAGTACTTC. Its protein is CASSSLAGSLLEQYF.